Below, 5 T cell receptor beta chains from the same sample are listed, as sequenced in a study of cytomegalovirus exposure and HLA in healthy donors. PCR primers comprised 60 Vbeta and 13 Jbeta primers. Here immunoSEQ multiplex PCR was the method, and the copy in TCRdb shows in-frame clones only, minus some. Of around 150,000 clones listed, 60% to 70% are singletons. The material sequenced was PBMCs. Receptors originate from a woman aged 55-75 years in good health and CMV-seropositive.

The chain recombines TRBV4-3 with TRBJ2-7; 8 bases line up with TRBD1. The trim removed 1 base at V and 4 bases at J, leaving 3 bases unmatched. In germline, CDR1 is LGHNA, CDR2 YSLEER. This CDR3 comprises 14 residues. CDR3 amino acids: CASSQGQGAYEQYF. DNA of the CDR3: TGCGCCAGCAGCCAAGGGCAGGGGGCTTACGAGCAGTACTTC.

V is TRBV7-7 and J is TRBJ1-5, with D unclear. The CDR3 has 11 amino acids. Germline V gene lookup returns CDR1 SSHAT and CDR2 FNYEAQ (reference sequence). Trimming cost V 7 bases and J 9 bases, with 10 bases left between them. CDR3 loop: CASTIRRPQHF. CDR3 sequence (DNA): TGTGCCAGCACTATAAGGAGGCCCCAGCATTTT.

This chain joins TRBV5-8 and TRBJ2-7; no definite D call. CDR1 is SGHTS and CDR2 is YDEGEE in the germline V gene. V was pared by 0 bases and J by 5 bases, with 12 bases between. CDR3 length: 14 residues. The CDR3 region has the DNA TGTGCCAGCAGCTTGGGAGTACAGCCCCACGAGCAGTACTTC. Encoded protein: CASSLGVQPHEQYF.

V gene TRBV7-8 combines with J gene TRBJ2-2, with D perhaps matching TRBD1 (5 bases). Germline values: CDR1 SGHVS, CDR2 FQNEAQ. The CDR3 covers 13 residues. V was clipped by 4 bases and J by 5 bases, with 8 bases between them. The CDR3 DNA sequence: TGTGCCAGCAGCTGGACACCAACCGGGGAGCTGTTTTTT. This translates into CASSWTPTGELFF.

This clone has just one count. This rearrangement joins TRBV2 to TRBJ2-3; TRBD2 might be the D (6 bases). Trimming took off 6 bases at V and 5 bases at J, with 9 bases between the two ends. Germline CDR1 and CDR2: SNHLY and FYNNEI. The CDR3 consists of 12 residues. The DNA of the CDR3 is TGTGCCAGCAGCGGGAGTGGAGATACGCAGTATTTT. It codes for CASSGSGDTQYF.